This TCR beta chain was recovered during a study of shared clonotypes between healthy human individuals. Overall study results and limits: Donor clonotype sharing was expected to depend on sequencing depth. Generally, estimated richness proved larger in naive subsets than it did in memory subsets.

Naive CD4+ cells were CD45RA-selected; the remaining cells were memory. Splitting of each subset's genomic DNA was done evenly across several immunoSEQ plates. The table came from immunoSEQ multiplex PCR; TCRdb's copy has only in-frame clones and leaves some out. The repertoire holds about 1.1 million clones, around three quarters seen once, with 0.89% in the top ten. Germline CDR1 GTSNPN, CDR2 SVGIG (reference sequence). Trimming left V 1 base short and J 0 bases short, with 8 bases between. This CDR3 contains 14 residues. A remark on this clone: Its antigen is undetermined.

The V and J genes are TRBV30 and TRBJ2-3; the D gene is possibly TRBD2 (6 bases). The receptor was derived from a man between 18 and 29 years old in good health. Some clones in this sample may be carry-over from other donors' samples. Sequencing was carried out using memory CD4+ T cells from PBMCs. Subset indicated: CD45RA-negative fraction. CDR3 loop: CAWSESGSTDTQYF. CDR3 DNA: TGTGCCTGGAGTGAGAGCGGGAGCACAGATACGCAGTATTTT.